The 25 T cell receptor beta chains listed next were all sequenced from one sample in a study of cytomegalovirus exposure and HLA in healthy donors. The PCR had 60 Vbeta and 13 Jbeta primers. TCRdb's table, derived via immunoSEQ multiplex PCR, lists solely in-frame clones and lacks some. Of 100,000 to 150,000 clones listed, around three quarters are singletons. Sequenced sample: PBMCs. Receptor source: a female donor in good health and CMV-seronegative.

The chain combines TRBV13 with TRBJ2-1; 9 bases align to TRBD1. Losses at the gene ends were 6 bases for V and 6 bases for J; bases not matched to a gene: 9. The CDR3 has 15 residues. In germline, CDR1 is PRHDT, CDR2 FYEKMQ (reference sequence). Here the CDR3 reads CASSRGQGVRNEQFF. The CDR3 DNA is TGTGCCAGCAGTCGGGGACAGGGAGTTCGCAATGAGCAGTTCTTC.

This chain joins TRBV28 and TRBJ2-2, with 9 bases fitting TRBD1. The junction had 9 bases not matched to a gene; V was cut back by 3 bases and J by 4 bases. This CDR3 has 17 amino acids. Germline V CDR1 and CDR2: MDHEN, SYDVKM. The CDR3 here is CASSFVGTGLGTGELFF. The CDR3 nucleotides read TGTGCCAGCAGTTTTGTCGGGACAGGGCTGGGCACCGGGGAGCTGTTTTTT.

The chain links TRBV2 to TRBJ1-4; D might be TRBD1 (5 bases). The length of the CDR3 is 15 residues. V lost 5 bases and J 0 bases, leaving 10 bases between the germline ends. Germline CDR1 and CDR2: SNHLY and FYNNEI. DNA for the CDR3: TGTGCCAGCAGTCGCCAGGGTGCAACTAATGAAAAACTGTTTTTT. This sequence encodes CASSRQGATNEKLFF.

This chain connects TRBV19 to TRBJ1-2; 7 positions agree with TRBD1. V lost 9 bases, J lost 1 base, and 14 bases stayed unmatched. The CDR3 has 16 residues. Germline CDR1 is LNHDA and CDR2 is SQIVND (reference sequence). This CDR3 is CASTYHGRGRNYGYTF. CDR3 coding DNA: TGTGCCAGCACATATCACGGGAGGGGGCGTAACTATGGCTACACCTTC.

The chain carries TRBV28 and TRBJ2-5; maybe TRBD2 (7 bases). V lost 2 bases, J lost 5 bases, and 12 bases lay in between. The length of the CDR3 is 14 residues. CDR1 is MDHEN, CDR2 SYDVKM, per germline. The DNA for the CDR3 is TGTGCCAGCAGTTTAGGGGGGGCCAGGGAGACCCAGTACTTC. Protein sequence: CASSLGGARETQYF.

The rearrangement links TRBV2 to TRBJ2-3; D unresolved. Germline values: CDR1 SNHLY, CDR2 FYNNEI. The CDR3 length is 15 residues. V dropped 4 bases and J dropped 2 bases, with 13 bases sitting between them. CDR3 amino acids: CASSGQPTATDTQYF. The CDR3 DNA follows: TGTGCCAGCAGTGGGCAGCCCACAGCCACAGATACGCAGTATTTT.

This sequence joins TRBV9 and TRBJ1-5; TRBD1 agrees at 10 bases. This CDR3 has 15 amino acids. J lost 6 bases, V lost 4 bases, and 7 bases had no gene match. The germline V gene encodes CDR1 SGDLS and CDR2 YYNGEE. The CDR3 sequence is CASSTGQGMAQPQHF. For the CDR3, the DNA is TGTGCCAGCAGCACGGGACAGGGGATGGCTCAGCCCCAGCATTTT.

This clone was found once. This rearrangement joins TRBV9 to TRBJ2-2; D is unclear. Germline V lookup: CDR1 SGDLS, CDR2 YYNGEE. Between the trimmed V and J ends, which lost 0 bases and 0 bases, there was a span of 12 bases. The CDR3 covers 17 residues. The CDR3 here is CASSVEAGTPNTGELFF. The CDR3 region has the DNA TGTGCCAGCAGCGTAGAGGCAGGCACACCGAACACCGGGGAGCTGTTTTTT.

This chain uses TRBV27 with TRBJ2-1; TRBD2 is a possible D gene (7 bases). V shed 5 bases and J shed 4 bases, with 18 bases lying between them. The CDR3 runs 16 residues. Germline CDR1 reads MNHEY; CDR2 reads SMNVEV (reference sequence). CDR3 loop: CASSLRGGVQYNEQFF. CDR3 coding DNA: TGTGCCAGCAGTCTAAGGGGGGGCGTGCAATACAATGAGCAGTTCTTC.

The chain has TRBV7-3 and TRBJ2-3; possibly TRBD2 for D (5 bases). CDR3 size: 14 residues. Germline loops: CDR1 SGHTA, CDR2 FQGTGA. Trimming cost V 1 base and J 4 bases, with 9 bases left between them. In DNA, the CDR3 is TGTGCCAGCAGCTTAAGAAGCGGTTCAGATACGCAGTATTTT. It codes for CASSLRSGSDTQYF. The full variable domain, completed using reference TRBV7-3 and TRBJ2-3, is GAGVSQTPSNKVTEKGKYVELRCDPISGHTALYWYRQSLGQGPEFLIYFQGTGAADDSGLPNDRFFAVRPEGSVSTLKIQRTERGDSAVYLCASSLRSGSDTQYFGPGTRLTVL.

This clone has just a few counts. J is TRBJ2-2 and V is TRBV6-4; D might be TRBD2 (6 bases). The length of the CDR3 is 15 residues. CDR1 MRHNA and CDR2 SNTAGT come from the germline V gene. Trimming removed 5 bases from V and 4 bases from J, with 14 bases in between. This chain's CDR3 is CASSSGGYLTGELFF. Here the CDR3 DNA reads TGTGCCAGCAGTTCCGGGGGTTACCTCACCGGGGAGCTGTTTTTT.

This sequence joins TRBV2 and TRBJ1-2; 7 positions match TRBD1. The CDR3 consists of 12 residues. Germline values: CDR1 SNHLY, CDR2 FYNNEI. Trimming cost V 9 bases and J 4 bases; bases outside gene matches: 5. The CDR3 nucleotides are TGTGCCAGTGGACAGGTCCGCTATGGCTACACCTTC. Its translation: CASGQVRYGYTF.

This clone was detected once. The genes are TRBV16 and TRBJ2-6, with D maybe TRBD1 (6 bases). V gave up 4 bases and J gave up 0 bases, with 10 bases separating them. Germline values: CDR1 KGHSY, CDR2 FQNENV. The CDR3 is made up of 16 amino acids. The CDR3 DNA sequence: TGTGCCAGCAGCCGGACGGGACACTCTGGGGCCAACGTCCTGACTTTC. Protein product: CASSRTGHSGANVLTF.

This rearrangement joins TRBV5-4 to TRBJ2-5; D may be TRBD1 (6 bases). The V and J ends lost 0 bases and 9 bases respectively, with 18 bases between them. From germline, CDR1 is SGHNT and CDR2 YYREEE (reference sequence). This CDR3 region has 15 residues. This CDR3 is CASSLGGRAVGAQYF. The CDR3 nucleotides read TGTGCCAGCAGCTTGGGGGGGCGGGCAGTTGGGGCCCAGTACTTC.

This clone has just one count. This chain uses TRBV5-4 with TRBJ2-1, with TRBD2 matching 9 bases. After removal of 4 bases from V and 5 bases from J, the junction contained 7 bases not matched to a gene. The CDR3 runs to 15 residues. The germline V gene has CDR1 SGHNT and CDR2 YYREEE (reference sequence). CDR3 protein: CASSALAGAHNEQFF. The CDR3 DNA reads as TGTGCCAGCAGCGCCTTAGCGGGGGCCCACAATGAGCAGTTCTTC.

The chain carries TRBV2 and TRBJ2-1; D unclear. The CDR3 runs to 14 residues. The V gene's germline CDR1 is SNHLY and CDR2 FYNNEI. The V gene lost 4 bases and the J gene lost 0 bases, with 7 bases spanning the gap. CDR3 residues: CASSVRSSYNEQFF. The CDR3 DNA reads as TGTGCCAGCAGTGTTCGGAGCTCCTACAATGAGCAGTTCTTC.

This clone showed up just a few times. The chain recombines TRBV29-1 with TRBJ1-1, with TRBD1 as a possible D gene (6 bases). Per the germline V gene, CDR1 is SQVTM and CDR2 is ANQGSEA. V lost 8 bases to trimming and J lost 5 bases, with 15 bases between them. The CDR3 totals 12 residues. CDR3 sequence reads: CSYDRSGTEAFF. CDR3 DNA: TGCAGCTACGACAGGTCGGGGACTGAAGCTTTCTTT. Based on the CDR3 plus reference TRBV29-1 and TRBJ1-1, the full variable domain is SAVISQKPSRDICQRGTSLTIQCQVDSQVTMMFWYRQQPGQSLTLIATANQGSEATYESGFVIDKFPISRPNLTFSTLTVSNMSPEDSSIYLCSYDRSGTEAFFGQGTRLTVV.

This chain links TRBV5-1 with TRBJ1-2, with TRBD1 as a possible D gene (5 bases). The CDR3 has 16 residues. In germline, CDR1 is SGHRS, CDR2 YFSETQ. The ends were cut back, 0 bases at V and 1 base at J, with 13 bases in the middle. The CDR3 loop is CASSLDSGVDNYGYTF. For the CDR3, the DNA is TGCGCCAGCAGCTTGGATTCGGGGGTGGATAACTATGGCTACACCTTC. Supplemented by reference TRBV5-1 and TRBJ1-2, the full variable domain reads KAGVTQTPRYLIKTRGQQVTLSCSPISGHRSVSWYQQTPGQGLQFLFEYFSETQRNKGNFPGRFSGRQFSNSRSEMNVSTLELGDSALYLCASSLDSGVDNYGYTFGSGTRLTVV.

The gene calls are TRBV5-1 and TRBJ2-3; no clear D gene. Germline V gene sequence: CDR1 SGHRS, CDR2 YFSETQ. The CDR3 is 12 residues long. V was trimmed by 4 bases and J by 3 bases, leaving 6 bases between them. The CDR3 region is CASSQETDTQYF. In DNA, the CDR3 is TGCGCCAGCAGCCAAGAGACAGATACGCAGTATTTT.

This chain uses TRBV7-2 with TRBJ2-1; 10 bases match TRBD1. Trimming took 5 bases from V and 7 from J; bases not matched to a gene: 5. In germline, CDR1 is SGHTA, CDR2 FQGNSA. This CDR3 spans 14 amino acids. CDR3 loop: CASSQTGGLNEQFF. The CDR3 bases are TGTGCCAGCAGCCAGACAGGGGGCCTTAATGAGCAGTTCTTC.

The V gene is TRBV5-1, the J gene TRBJ1-2; D gene uncertain. This CDR3 is built from 14 residues. The V end lost 4 bases, the J end lost 6 bases, and 16 bases lay between the germline ends. Germline CDR1 SGHRS, CDR2 YFSETQ. CDR3 sequence (DNA): TGCGCCAGCAGCCCACACCGAGACAAAGATGGCTACACCTTC. Protein product: CASSPHRDKDGYTF.

The V gene is TRBV2, the J gene TRBJ1-1, with 8 bases fitting TRBD1. Germline V lookup: CDR1 SNHLY, CDR2 FYNNEI. The CDR3 totals 14 residues. The V and J ends lost 3 bases and 4 bases, in that order; junction bases with no gene match: 4. CDR3 nucleotide sequence: TGTGCCAGCAGTGAGACAGGGGTTGGCACTGAAGCTTTCTTT. Translation: CASSETGVGTEAFF.

V is TRBV5-8 and J is TRBJ2-3, with 11 bases identical to TRBD2. Germline V gene sequence: CDR1 SGHTS, CDR2 YDEGEE. CDR3 length: 17 residues. The junction had 5 bases not matched to a gene; V was cut back by 0 bases and J by 2 bases. The CDR3 DNA reads TGTGCCAGCAGCTTGGCCGGGACTAGCGGTGCCACAGATACGCAGTATTTT. It translates to CASSLAGTSGATDTQYF.

V and J are TRBV10-3 and TRBJ2-1, with 12 bases lining up with TRBD2. The CDR3 totals 17 residues. Germline CDR1 reads ENHRY; CDR2 reads SYGVKD. Losses at the gene ends were 6 bases for V and 1 base for J; bases not matched to a gene: 7. The CDR3 region is CAIRRTSGTLSYNEQFF. CDR3 nucleotides: TGTGCCATCAGGCGGACTAGCGGGACGTTATCCTACAATGAGCAGTTCTTC.

This sequence joins TRBV10-3 and TRBJ2-7; 8 bases agree with TRBD1. CDR1 is ENHRY and CDR2 is SYGVKD in the germline V gene. V lost 7 bases to trimming and J lost 5 bases; unmatched junction nucleotides: 7. The CDR3 loop spans 13 amino acids. The CDR3 spells CAINGQGYDEQYF. Written as DNA, the CDR3 is TGTGCCATCAATGGACAGGGATACGACGAGCAGTACTTC.